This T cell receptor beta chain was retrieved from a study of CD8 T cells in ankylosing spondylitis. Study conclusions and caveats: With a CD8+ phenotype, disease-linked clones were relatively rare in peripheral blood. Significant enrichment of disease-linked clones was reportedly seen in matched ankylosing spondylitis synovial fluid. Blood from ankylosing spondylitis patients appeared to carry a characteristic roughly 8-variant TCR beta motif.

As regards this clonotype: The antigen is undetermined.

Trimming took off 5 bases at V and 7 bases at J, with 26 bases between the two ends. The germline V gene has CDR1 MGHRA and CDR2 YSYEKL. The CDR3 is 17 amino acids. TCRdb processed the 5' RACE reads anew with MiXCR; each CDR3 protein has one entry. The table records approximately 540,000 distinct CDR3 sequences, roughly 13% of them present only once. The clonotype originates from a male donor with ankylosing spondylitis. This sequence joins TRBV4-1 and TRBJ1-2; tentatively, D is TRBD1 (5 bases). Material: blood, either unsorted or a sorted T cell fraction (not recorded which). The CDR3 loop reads CASSVSGTKVRRGGYTF. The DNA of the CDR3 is TGCGCCAGCAGCGTATCCGGGACTAAAGTGAGAAGGGGTGGCTACACCTTC.